These 24 T cell receptor beta chains originate from one sample sequenced in a study of cytomegalovirus exposure and HLA in healthy donors. With 60 Vbeta and 13 Jbeta primers, the PCR was carried out. Only in-frame clones appear in the TCRdb table, and some are missing; sequencing was by immunoSEQ multiplex PCR. The sample lists hundreds of thousands of clones; 76% were seen once. Source material: PBMCs. These receptors originate from a man younger than 35 in good health and CMV-seronegative.

The V gene is TRBV30, the J gene TRBJ2-2; maybe TRBD2 (5 bases). V lost 1 base and J 1 base, leaving 19 bases between the germline ends. The germline V gene has CDR1 GTSNPN and CDR2 SVGIG (reference sequence). The CDR3 is 18 amino acids. The CDR3 bases are TGTGCCTGGAGTGAACAGCGGCGCCTAAGGAGGAACACCGGGGAGCTGTTTTTT. Amino acid sequence: CAWSEQRRLRRNTGELFF.

This chain uses TRBV27 with TRBJ1-1; 7 bases fit TRBD1. The germline CDR1 and CDR2 sequences are MNHEY and SMNVEV (reference sequence). Trimming cost V 7 bases and J 10 bases; bases outside gene matches: 15. CDR3 size: 14 residues. CDR3 in amino acids: CASIPHTGAGGAFF. In DNA form, the CDR3 reads TGTGCCAGCATCCCCCACACCGGGGCAGGGGGAGCTTTCTTT.

The chain recombines TRBV28 with TRBJ2-1; possible D gene TRBD2, 5 bases. The CDR3 is made up of 17 amino acids. Germline-derived CDR1 and CDR2 are MDHEN and SYDVKM. Trimming left V 6 bases short and J 2 bases short, with 20 bases between. CDR3 nucleotide sequence: TGTGCCAGCAGACCACATCGAGGGAGCGAGACCTACAATGAGCAGTTCTTC. This codes for CASRPHRGSETYNEQFF.

The CDR3 bases are TGTGCCTGGAGCGGGGGATTGGTATCTAGCAATCAGCCCCAGCATTTT. Translating it yields CAWSGGLVSSNQPQHF. The chain carries TRBV30 and TRBJ1-5; possibly TRBD1 for D (5 bases). The CDR3 loop spans 16 amino acids. With 3 bases removed from V and 0 bases from J, the gap between germline ends came to 15 bases. From germline, CDR1 is GTSNPN and CDR2 SVGIG (reference sequence).

The chain couples TRBV4-1 to TRBJ1-2; 12 nucleotides line up with TRBD1. The CDR3 runs 16 residues. V lost 5 bases and J lost 8; bases outside the gene matches: 12. The germline CDR1 and CDR2 sequences are MGHRA and YSYEKL. The CDR3 spells CASSSPGQGARGGYTF. The CDR3 coding sequence is TGCGCCAGCAGCTCCCCGGGACAGGGGGCGCGTGGCGGCTACACCTTC.

This clone has a handful of counts. This rearrangement joins TRBV6-5 to TRBJ1-1; tentatively, D is TRBD1 (5 bases). V was cut by 0 bases and J by 3 bases, with 14 bases left in between. The CDR3 sequence is 16 residues long. From germline, CDR1 is MNHEY and CDR2 SVGAGI. The CDR3 sequence: CASSYSWTGGDTEAFF. The CDR3 DNA reads TGTGCCAGCAGTTACTCGTGGACCGGAGGGGACACTGAAGCTTTCTTT.

The gene calls are TRBV5-1 and TRBJ1-6; 10 bases are shared with TRBD1. The CDR3 is 14 residues long. CDR1 is SGHRS and CDR2 is YFSETQ in the germline V gene. V was pared by 2 bases and J by 16 bases, with 9 bases of the junction left unmatched. CDR3 sequence (DNA): TGCGCCAGCAGCTTACCGGGACAGGGGACCATACTCCACTTT. It is translated as CASSLPGQGTILHF.

This clone was picked up one time. The CDR3 DNA is TGTGCCAGTAGTATTGGGGGGGGGCGGGGGACCCAGTACTTC. Protein sequence: CASSIGGGRGTQYF. The chain recombines TRBV19 with TRBJ2-5, with D perhaps TRBD2 (7 bases). V was shortened by 3 bases and J by 7 bases, with 15 bases between the two germline ends. CDR1 and CDR2 from the germline V gene are LNHDA and SQIVND (reference sequence). CDR3 length equals 14 residues.

The gene calls are TRBV29-1 and TRBJ2-7, with D possibly TRBD1 on 5 matching bases. The germline V gene encodes CDR1 SQVTM and CDR2 ANQGSEA. The V and J ends lost 4 bases and 3 bases respectively, with 7 bases between them. This CDR3 is 11 amino acids long. CDR3 nucleotides: TGCAGCGTTGGACAGAACTACGAGCAGTACTTC. This codes for CSVGQNYEQYF.

This clone was counted between two and nine times. The chain links TRBV6-4 to TRBJ1-1, with D possibly TRBD1 on 5 matching bases. Looked up from germline, CDR1 is MRHNA and CDR2 is SNTAGT. The CDR3 sequence is 13 residues long. V lost 3 bases, J lost 1 base, and 6 bases lay in between. The CDR3 bases are TGTGCCAGCAGTGAAGACAGGAACACTGAAGCTTTCTTT. Protein: CASSEDRNTEAFF.

The genes are TRBV28 and TRBJ2-3, with TRBD1 identical over 7 bases. Trimming took 2 bases from V and 1 from J; bases not matched to a gene: 3. Germline CDR1 is MDHEN and CDR2 is SYDVKM. The CDR3 sequence is 15 residues long. The chain's CDR3 is CASSLEGAGTDTQYF. In DNA, the CDR3 is TGTGCCAGCAGTTTAGAGGGGGCGGGCACAGATACGCAGTATTTT.

The rearrangement uses TRBV2 and TRBJ1-2; maybe TRBD1 (6 bases). CDR1 and CDR2 from the germline V gene are SNHLY and FYNNEI. The CDR3 sequence is 14 residues long. The V end lost 4 bases, the J end lost 1 base, and 10 bases lay between the germline ends. The CDR3 reads CASSVDRLNYGYTF. The CDR3 DNA sequence: TGTGCCAGCAGTGTAGACAGGCTTAACTATGGCTACACCTTC.

The genes are TRBV28 and TRBJ2-1, with TRBD2 identical over 12 bases. The germline CDR1 and CDR2 sequences are MDHEN and SYDVKM. Trimming took 3 bases from V and 6 from J; bases not matched to a gene: 6. The CDR3 contains 16 residues. The CDR3 loop reads CASSFASGRGINEQFF. In nucleotides, the CDR3 is TGTGCCAGCAGTTTCGCTAGCGGGAGGGGCATCAATGAGCAGTTCTTC.

The chain recombines TRBV27 with TRBJ2-6; tentative D call: TRBD2 (5 bases). The CDR3 is 18 amino acids. Deletions cut 0 bases from V and 0 bases from J, with 12 bases between. Germline V CDR1 and CDR2: MNHEY, SMNVEV (reference sequence). CDR3 residues: CASSLSAAPYSGANVLTF. In nucleotides, the CDR3 is TGTGCCAGCAGTTTATCAGCGGCCCCGTACTCTGGGGCCAACGTCCTGACTTTC.

This clone has more than one count but fewer than ten. The J gene is TRBJ1-5, the V gene TRBV5-1, with D possibly being TRBD1 (5 bases). The CDR3 loop spans 14 amino acids. The V gene lost 4 bases and the J gene lost 6 bases, with 14 bases spanning the gap. Looked up from germline, CDR1 is SGHRS and CDR2 is YFSETQ. The CDR3 coding sequence is TGCGCCAGCAGCCCGGAGGGGTCCCCTCAGCCCCAGCATTTT. It is translated as CASSPEGSPQPQHF.

V is TRBV2 and J is TRBJ1-4; the D gene is possibly TRBD1 (5 bases). Trimming shortened V by 1 base and J by 8 bases, and 17 bases separated the two germline ends. This CDR3 is 16 amino acids long. Germline assignment: CDR1 SNHLY and CDR2 FYNNEI. The DNA of the CDR3 is TGTGCCAGCAGTGAAGTGGGGCTCGGGGGTGGAGAAAAACTGTTTTTT. Translating it yields CASSEVGLGGGEKLFF.

This clone appeared a few times. The chain employs TRBV1 and TRBJ1-1; the listed D gene, TRBD1, was not tested against the DNA. TRBV1 is a recognized pseudogene. The length of the CDR3 is 16 residues. This CDR3 is CTSRLGTGLGNTEAFF. In DNA, the CDR3 is TGCACCAGCAGACTCGGGACAGGCCTGGGGAACACTGAAGCTTTCTTT.

Only one count was recorded for this clone. The chain carries TRBV5-6 and TRBJ2-5, with TRBD1 matching 7 bases. The CDR3 runs 12 residues. Trimming removed 0 bases from V and 13 bases from J; junction bases left unmatched: 6. Germline values: CDR1 SGHDT, CDR2 YYEEEE. CDR3 protein: CASSLVGGPPYF. CDR3 coding DNA: TGTGCCAGCAGCTTGGTAGGGGGCCCCCCGTACTTC.

V is TRBV5-4 and J is TRBJ1-2, with D possibly matching TRBD1 (6 bases). Germline CDR1 reads SGHNT; CDR2 reads YYREEE (reference sequence). The CDR3 runs to 15 residues. V lost 4 bases, J lost 2 bases, and 15 bases lay in between. The CDR3 nucleotides read TGTGCCAGCAGCATACTCACAGGGATCAACTATGGCTACACCTTC. This gives the protein CASSILTGINYGYTF.

In its sample, this clone was seen once. CDR3 protein: CASSQGRSEQYF. The DNA of the CDR3 is TGTGCCAGCAGCCAGGGGCGTAGCGAGCAGTACTTC. The chain joins TRBV4-2 to TRBJ2-7, with a tentative D call TRBD1 (5 bases). Germline-derived CDR1 and CDR2 are LGHNA and YNFKEQ. This CDR3 has 12 amino acids. Deletions cut 3 bases from V and 6 bases from J, with 9 bases between.

The chain has TRBV2 and TRBJ1-2; 9 bases are shared with TRBD1. The V and J ends lost 6 bases and 2 bases, in that order; junction bases with no gene match: 7. The length of the CDR3 is 15 residues. Germline values: CDR1 SNHLY, CDR2 FYNNEI. CDR3 sequence (DNA): TGTGCCAGCAGAAGACCGGGACAGGGCAACTATGGCTACACCTTC. This translates into CASRRPGQGNYGYTF.

The chain couples TRBV4-1 to TRBJ2-2; tentative D call: TRBD1 (5 bases). This CDR3 region has 15 residues. V shed 1 base and J shed 4 bases, with 10 bases lying between them. Germline lookup yields CDR1 MGHRA and CDR2 YSYEKL. In nucleotides, the CDR3 is TGCGCCAGCAGCCAAGTACAGGATCCCACCGGGGAGCTGTTTTTT. Translating gives CASSQVQDPTGELFF.

The V call is TRBV6-1, the J call TRBJ1-2; no firm D call. Between the trimmed V and J ends, which lost 3 bases and 1 base, there was a span of 6 bases. Germline CDR1 and CDR2: MNHNS and SASEGT. There are 13 residues in the CDR3. The CDR3 sequence: CASSDSLNYGYTF. CDR3 coding DNA: TGTGCCAGCAGTGACAGTCTTAACTATGGCTACACCTTC.

This sequence joins TRBV9 and TRBJ1-2; the D gene is possibly TRBD1 (6 bases). The V end lost 0 bases, the J end lost 4 bases, and 7 bases lay between the germline ends. Germline V gene lookup returns CDR1 SGDLS and CDR2 YYNGEE. The CDR3 runs 13 residues. The CDR3 sequence is CASSVGGGYGYTF. The CDR3 DNA reads as TGTGCCAGCAGCGTAGGAGGGGGCTATGGCTACACCTTC.